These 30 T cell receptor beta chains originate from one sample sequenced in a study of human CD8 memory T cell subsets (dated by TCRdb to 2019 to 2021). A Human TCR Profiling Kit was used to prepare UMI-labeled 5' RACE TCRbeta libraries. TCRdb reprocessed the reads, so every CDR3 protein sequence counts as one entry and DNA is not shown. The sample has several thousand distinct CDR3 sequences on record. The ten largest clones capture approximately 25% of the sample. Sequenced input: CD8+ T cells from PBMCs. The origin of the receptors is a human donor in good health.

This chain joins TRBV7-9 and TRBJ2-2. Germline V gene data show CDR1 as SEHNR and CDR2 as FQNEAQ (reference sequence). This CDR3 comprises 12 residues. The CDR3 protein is CASSFTTGELFF.

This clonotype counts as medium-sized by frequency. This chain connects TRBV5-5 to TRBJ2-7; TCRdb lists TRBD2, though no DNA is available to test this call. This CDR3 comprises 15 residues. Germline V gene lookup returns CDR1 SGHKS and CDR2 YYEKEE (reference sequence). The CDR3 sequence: CASSTGTSGAYEQYF.

Here the CDR3 reads CASSLSRQGANTGELFF. V is TRBV5-6 and J is TRBJ2-2; TCRdb's D call, TRBD1, is unchecked because there is no DNA. Germline CDR1 reads SGHDT; CDR2 reads YYEEEE. This CDR3 contains 17 residues. The variable domain in full, with the rest retrieved from reference TRBV5-6 and TRBJ2-2, is DAGVTQSPTHLIKTRGQQVTLRCSPKSGHDTVSWYQQALGQGPQFIFQYYEEEERQRGNFPDRFSGHQFPNYSSELNVNALLLGDSALYLCASSLSRQGANTGELFFGEGSRLTVL.

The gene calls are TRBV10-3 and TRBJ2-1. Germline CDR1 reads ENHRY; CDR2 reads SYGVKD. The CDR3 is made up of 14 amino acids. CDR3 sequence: CAISVGGSYNEQFF.

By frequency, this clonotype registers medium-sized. CDR3 region: CASSAGPRSEQYF. This sequence joins TRBV2 and TRBJ2-7; TCRdb's D gene call, TRBD1, goes unchecked for lack of DNA. Germline values: CDR1 SNHLY, CDR2 FYNNEI. CDR3 length: 13 residues.

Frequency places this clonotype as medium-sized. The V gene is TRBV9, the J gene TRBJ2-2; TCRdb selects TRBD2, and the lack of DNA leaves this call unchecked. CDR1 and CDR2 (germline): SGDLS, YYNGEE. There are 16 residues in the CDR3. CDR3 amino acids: CASSELAGDRAGELFF. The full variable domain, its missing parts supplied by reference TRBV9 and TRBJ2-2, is DSGVTQTPKHLITATGQRVTLRCSPRSGDLSVYWYQQSLDQGLQFLIQYYNGEERAKGNILERFSAQQFPDLHSELNLSSLELGDSALYFCASSELAGDRAGELFFGEGSRLTVL.

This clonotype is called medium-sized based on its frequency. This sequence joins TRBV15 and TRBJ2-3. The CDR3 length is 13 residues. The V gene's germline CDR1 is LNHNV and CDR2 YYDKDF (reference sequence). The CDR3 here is CATSRDQADTQYF.

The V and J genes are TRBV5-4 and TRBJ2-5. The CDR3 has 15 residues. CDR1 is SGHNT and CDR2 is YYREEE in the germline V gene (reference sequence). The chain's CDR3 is CASSFSAGVEETQYF.

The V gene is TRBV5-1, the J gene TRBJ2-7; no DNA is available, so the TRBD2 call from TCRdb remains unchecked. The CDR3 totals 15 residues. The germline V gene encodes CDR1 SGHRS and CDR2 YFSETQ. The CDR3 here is CASSESPEGIYEQYF.

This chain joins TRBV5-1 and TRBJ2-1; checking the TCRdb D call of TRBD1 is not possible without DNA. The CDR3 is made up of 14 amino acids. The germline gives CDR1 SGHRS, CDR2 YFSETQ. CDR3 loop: CASSLDAGVNEQFF. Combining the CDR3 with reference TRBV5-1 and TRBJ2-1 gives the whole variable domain KAGVTQTPRYLIKTRGQQVTLSCSPISGHRSVSWYQQTPGQGLQFLFEYFSETQRNKGNFPGRFSGRQFSNSRSEMNVSTLELGDSALYLCASSLDAGVNEQFFGPGTRLTVL.

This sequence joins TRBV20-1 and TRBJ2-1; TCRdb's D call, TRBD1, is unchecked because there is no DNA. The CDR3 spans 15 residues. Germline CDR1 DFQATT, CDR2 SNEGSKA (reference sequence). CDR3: CSANSGDALRDEGFF.

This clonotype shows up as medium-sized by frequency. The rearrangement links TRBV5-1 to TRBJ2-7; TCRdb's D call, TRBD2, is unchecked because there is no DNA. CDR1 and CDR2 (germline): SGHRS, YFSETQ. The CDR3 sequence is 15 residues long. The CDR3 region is CASSLESLSSYEQYF.

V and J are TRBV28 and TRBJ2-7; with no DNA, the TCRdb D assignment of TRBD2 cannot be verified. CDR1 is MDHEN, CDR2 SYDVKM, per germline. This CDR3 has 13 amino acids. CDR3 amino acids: CASTPDYSYEQYF. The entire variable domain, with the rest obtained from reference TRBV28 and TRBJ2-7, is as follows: DVKVTQSSRYLVKRTGEKVFLECVQDMDHENMFWYRQDPGLGLRLIYFSYDVKMKEKGDIPEGYSVSREKKERFSLILESASTNQTSMYLCASTPDYSYEQYFGPGTRLTVT.

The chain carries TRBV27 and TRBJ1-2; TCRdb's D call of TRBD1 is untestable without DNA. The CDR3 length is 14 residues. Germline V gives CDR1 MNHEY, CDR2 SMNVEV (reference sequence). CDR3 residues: CASSSRGQAYGYTF.

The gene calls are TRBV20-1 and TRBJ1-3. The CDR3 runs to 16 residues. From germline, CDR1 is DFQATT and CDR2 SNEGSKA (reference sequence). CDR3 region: CSARDRSGISGNTIYF.

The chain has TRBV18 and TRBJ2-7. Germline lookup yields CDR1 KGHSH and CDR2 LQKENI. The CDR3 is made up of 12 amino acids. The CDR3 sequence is CASSPPDREQYF.

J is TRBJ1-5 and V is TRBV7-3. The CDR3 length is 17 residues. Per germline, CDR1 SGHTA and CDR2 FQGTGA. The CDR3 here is CASSLRSGADSNQPQHF.

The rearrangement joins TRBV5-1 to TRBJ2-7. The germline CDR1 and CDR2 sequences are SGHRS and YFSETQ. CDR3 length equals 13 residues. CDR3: CASSLEAEYEQYF. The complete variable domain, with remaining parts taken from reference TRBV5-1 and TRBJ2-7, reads KAGVTQTPRYLIKTRGQQVTLSCSPISGHRSVSWYQQTPGQGLQFLFEYFSETQRNKGNFPGRFSGRQFSNSRSEMNVSTLELGDSALYLCASSLEAEYEQYFGPGTRLTVT.

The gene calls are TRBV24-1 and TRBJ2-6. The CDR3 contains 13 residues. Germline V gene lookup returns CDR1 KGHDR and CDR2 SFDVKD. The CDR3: CATRAAGANVLTF.

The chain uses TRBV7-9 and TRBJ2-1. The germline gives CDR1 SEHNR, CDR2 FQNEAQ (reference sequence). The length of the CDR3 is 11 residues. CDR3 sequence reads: CASSLSWEQFF. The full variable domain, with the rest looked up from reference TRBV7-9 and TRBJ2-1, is DTGVSQNPRHKITKRGQNVTFRCDPISEHNRLYWYRQTLGQGPEFLTYFQNEAQLEKSRLLSDRFSAERPKGSFSTLEIQRTEQGDSAMYLCASSLSWEQFFGPGTRLTVL.

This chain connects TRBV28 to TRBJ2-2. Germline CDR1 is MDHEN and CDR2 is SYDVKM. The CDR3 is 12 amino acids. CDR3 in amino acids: CAILLNTGELFF.

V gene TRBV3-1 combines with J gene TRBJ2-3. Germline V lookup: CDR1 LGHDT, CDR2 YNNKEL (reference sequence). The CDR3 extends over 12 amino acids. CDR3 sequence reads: CASSQEGDTQYF.

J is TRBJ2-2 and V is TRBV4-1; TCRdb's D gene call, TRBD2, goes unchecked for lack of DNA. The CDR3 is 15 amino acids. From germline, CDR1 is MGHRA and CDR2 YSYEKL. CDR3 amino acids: CASSQGLGSTGELFF.

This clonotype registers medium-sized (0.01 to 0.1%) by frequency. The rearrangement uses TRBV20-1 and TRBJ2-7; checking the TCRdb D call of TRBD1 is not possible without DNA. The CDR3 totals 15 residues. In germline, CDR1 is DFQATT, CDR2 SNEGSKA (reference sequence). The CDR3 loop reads CSAQSWDSYSYEQYF.

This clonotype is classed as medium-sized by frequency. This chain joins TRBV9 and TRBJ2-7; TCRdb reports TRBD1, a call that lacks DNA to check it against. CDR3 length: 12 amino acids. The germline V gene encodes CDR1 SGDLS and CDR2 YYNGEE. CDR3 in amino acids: CASSGDGYEQYF.

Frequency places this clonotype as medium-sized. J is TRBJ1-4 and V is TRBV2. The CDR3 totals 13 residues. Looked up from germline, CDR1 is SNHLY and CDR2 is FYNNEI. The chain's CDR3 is CASSDTSYGKLFF. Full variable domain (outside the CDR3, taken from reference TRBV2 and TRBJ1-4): EPEVTQTPSHQVTQMGQEVILRCVPISNHLYFYWYRQILGQKVEFLVSFYNNEISEKSEIFDDQFSVERPDGSNFTLKIRSTKLEDSAMYFCASSDTSYGKLFFGSGTQLSVL.

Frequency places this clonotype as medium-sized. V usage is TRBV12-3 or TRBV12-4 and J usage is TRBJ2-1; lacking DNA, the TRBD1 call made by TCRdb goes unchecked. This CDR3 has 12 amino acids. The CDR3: CASFVAGNEQFF.

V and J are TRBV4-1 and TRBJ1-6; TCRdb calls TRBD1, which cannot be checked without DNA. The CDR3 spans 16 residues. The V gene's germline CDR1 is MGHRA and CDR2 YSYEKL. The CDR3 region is CASSPERTGLASPLHF.

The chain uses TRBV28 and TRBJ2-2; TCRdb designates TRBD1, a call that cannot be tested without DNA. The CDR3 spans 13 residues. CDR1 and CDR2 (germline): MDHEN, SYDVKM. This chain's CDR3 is CASSSREAGELFF.

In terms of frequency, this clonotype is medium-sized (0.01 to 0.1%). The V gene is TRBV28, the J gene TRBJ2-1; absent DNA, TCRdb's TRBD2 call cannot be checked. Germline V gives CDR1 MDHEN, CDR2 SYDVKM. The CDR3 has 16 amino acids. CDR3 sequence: CASSLVAGRAKDEQFF.